This passage covers 24 T cell receptor beta chains from one sample sequenced in a study of early stage breast cancer tumors. Profiling relied on immunoSEQ multiplex PCR, and the TCRdb table lists in-frame clones only, not all of them. The table shows some 6,300 clones, with roughly 73% occurring only once. The source material was normal breast tissue next to the tumor. These receptors originate from a person in their 40s with breast cancer.

This chain connects TRBV10-2 to TRBJ1-1, with D tentatively TRBD1 (5 bases). V lost 6 bases to trimming and J lost 3 bases, with 14 bases between them. Germline V gene lookup returns CDR1 WSHSY and CDR2 SAAADI. The CDR3 runs 14 residues. The CDR3 loop is CASSGGLGDTEAFF. CDR3 nucleotide sequence: TGCGCCAGCAGCGGAGGGTTGGGGGACACTGAAGCTTTCTTT.

This rearrangement joins TRBV19 to TRBJ2-3; tentatively, D is TRBD2 (6 bases). Germline CDR1 LNHDA, CDR2 SQIVND (reference sequence). The length of the CDR3 is 14 residues. V dropped 8 bases and J dropped 1 base, with 13 bases sitting between them. The CDR3 DNA reads as TGTGCCAGTGGCGGGATACACCGCACAGATACGCAGTATTTT. This gives the protein CASGGIHRTDTQYF.

This chain links TRBV6-1 with TRBJ1-1; unclear D gene. Per the germline V gene, CDR1 is MNHNS and CDR2 is SASEGT. The CDR3 length is 15 residues. Between the trimmed V and J ends, which lost 1 base and 0 bases, there was a span of 9 bases. CDR3 sequence: CASSEGASLNTEAFF. The DNA for the CDR3 is TGTGCCAGCAGTGAAGGAGCAAGTCTGAACACTGAAGCTTTCTTT.

This rearrangement joins TRBV19 to TRBJ2-7, with D perhaps TRBD2 (6 bases). Trimming cost V 3 bases and J 4 bases, with 16 bases left between them. Germline CDR1 and CDR2: LNHDA and SQIVND (reference sequence). The CDR3 extends over 15 amino acids. The CDR3 loop is CASSIKGGLLYEQYF. The CDR3 DNA reads as TGTGCCAGTAGTATCAAGGGAGGTCTCCTTTACGAGCAGTACTTC.

This chain links TRBV7-9 with TRBJ2-3; 8 bases map to TRBD2. Germline loops: CDR1 SEHNR, CDR2 FQNEAQ (reference sequence). This CDR3 has 15 residues. J gave up 6 bases and V 6 bases, and 11 bases lay outside the gene matches. The CDR3 DNA reads TGTGCCAGCAGTTTAAGCGGGAGTCAATGGGATACGCAGTATTTT. Translating gives CASSLSGSQWDTQYF.

This clone has a handful of counts. V usage is TRBV11-2 and J usage is TRBJ2-2, with D uncertain. This CDR3 contains 12 residues. Looked up from germline, CDR1 is SGHAT and CDR2 is FQNNGV. The V gene lost 1 base and the J gene lost 8 bases, with 5 bases spanning the gap. CDR3 sequence (DNA): TGTGCCAGCAGCTTAGTGGCAGGGGAGCTGTTTTTT. This gives the protein CASSLVAGELFF.

This chain uses TRBV6-1 with TRBJ2-7, with D perhaps matching TRBD2 (5 bases). CDR1 MNHNS and CDR2 SASEGT come from the germline V gene. The CDR3 has 14 residues. Between the trimmed V and J ends, which lost 6 bases and 2 bases, there was a span of 14 bases. CDR3 in amino acids: CASSLTRATYEQYF. Here the CDR3 DNA reads TGTGCCAGCAGCCTTACGAGGGCTACCTACGAGCAGTACTTC.

The chain joins TRBV2 to TRBJ2-5; no clear D gene. Per the germline V gene, CDR1 is SNHLY and CDR2 is FYNNEI. The V and J ends lost 3 bases and 5 bases respectively, with 4 bases between them. The CDR3 extends over 11 amino acids. CDR3 sequence reads: CASSDWETQYF. The CDR3 DNA reads as TGTGCCAGCAGTGATTGGGAGACCCAGTACTTC. Using reference TRBV2 and TRBJ2-5 for the parts outside the CDR3, the full variable domain is EPEVTQTPSHQVTQMGQEVILRCVPISNHLYFYWYRQILGQKVEFLVSFYNNEISEKSEIFDDQFSVERPDGSNFTLKIRSTKLEDSAMYFCASSDWETQYFGPGTRLLVL.

About this clone: This sequence is one base from a far larger clone and is likely a read error. The chain's CDR3 is CASSLHGQGVEGYTF. In DNA form, the CDR3 reads TGTGCCAGCAGCTTACACGGACAGGGCGTGGAAGGCTACACCTTC. This chain links TRBV7-9 with TRBJ1-2, with 8 positions matching TRBD1. The CDR3 length is 15 residues. CDR1 is SEHNR, CDR2 FQNEAQ, per germline (reference sequence). The junction had 10 bases not matched to a gene; V was cut back by 2 bases and J by 8 bases. The full variable domain, in which reference TRBV7-9 and TRBJ1-2 provide the parts outside the CDR3, is DTGVSQNPRHKITKRGQNVTFRCDPISEHNRLYWYRQTLGQGPEFLTYFQNEAQLEKSRLLSDRFSAERPKGSFSTLEIQRTEQGDSAMYLCASSLHGQGVEGYTFGSGTRLTVV.

The chain joins TRBV2 to TRBJ1-2, with D uncertain. The germline V gene has CDR1 SNHLY and CDR2 FYNNEI. The CDR3 runs to 14 residues. Trimming pared 1 base from V and 7 bases from J, leaving 13 bases between. This CDR3 reads CASSEDSIGFGYTF. CDR3 coding DNA: TGTGCCAGCAGTGAAGACTCGATTGGGTTTGGCTACACCTTC. The variable domain in full, with the rest retrieved from reference TRBV2 and TRBJ1-2, is EPEVTQTPSHQVTQMGQEVILRCVPISNHLYFYWYRQILGQKVEFLVSFYNNEISEKSEIFDDQFSVERPDGSNFTLKIRSTKLEDSAMYFCASSEDSIGFGYTFGSGTRLTVV.

This clone was seen only a few times. This chain connects TRBV6-6 to TRBJ2-3; 10 bases fit TRBD2. The CDR3 consists of 16 residues. CDR1 and CDR2 (germline): MNHNY, SVGAGI (reference sequence). The V gene end was trimmed by 0 bases and the J gene end by 4 bases; junction bases not matched to a gene: 4. The CDR3 DNA reads as TGTGCCAGCAGTTACTCAATAGCGGGAGGTGCAGATACGCAGTATTTT. As protein: CASSYSIAGGADTQYF.

This chain connects TRBV9 to TRBJ2-3; D is uncertain. The CDR3 loop spans 16 amino acids. The germline V gene encodes CDR1 SGDLS and CDR2 YYNGEE. The V end was cut by 3 bases, the J end by 2 bases, with 16 bases between. Here the CDR3 reads CASSAGINRNTDTQYF. Written as DNA, the CDR3 is TGTGCCAGCAGCGCCGGCATTAACCGTAACACAGATACGCAGTATTTT.

The V and J genes are TRBV19 and TRBJ2-1; 7 bases agree with TRBD2. Germline V gives CDR1 LNHDA, CDR2 SQIVND (reference sequence). J was trimmed by 7 bases and V by 7 bases; bases with no gene match: 13. CDR3 length: 15 residues. The CDR3 sequence: CASMTTGLSRNEQFF. For the CDR3, the DNA is TGTGCCAGTATGACAACGGGACTAAGTCGGAATGAGCAGTTCTTC.

The V gene is TRBV5-5, the J gene TRBJ1-3; D call uncertain. Germline-derived CDR1 and CDR2 are SGHKS and YYEKEE (reference sequence). This CDR3 is 15 amino acids long. The ends were cut back, 4 bases at V and 0 bases at J, with 11 bases in the middle. The CDR3 loop reads CASSRRGDSGNTIYF. The CDR3 DNA reads TGTGCCAGCAGCCGTCGGGGTGACTCTGGAAACACCATATATTTT.

The chain combines TRBV4-1 with TRBJ2-1; D is uncertain. V lost 4 bases and J lost 0, with 1 base in between. Germline CDR1 MGHRA, CDR2 YSYEKL. This CDR3 comprises 12 residues. The CDR3 coding sequence is TGCGCCAGCAGCCCCTCCTACAATGAGCAGTTCTTC. Translating gives CASSPSYNEQFF.

This clone was detected once. The V and J genes are TRBV7-9 and TRBJ2-7; the D is unclear. V lost 3 bases, J lost 6 bases, and 12 bases lay in between. From germline, CDR1 is SEHNR and CDR2 FQNEAQ (reference sequence). CDR3 length equals 13 residues. CDR3: CASSFLDRFEQYF. In DNA, the CDR3 is TGTGCCAGCAGCTTTCTAGACCGTTTCGAGCAGTACTTC.

This chain joins TRBV5-1 and TRBJ2-2, with 8 bases identical to TRBD1. CDR1 SGHRS and CDR2 YFSETQ come from the germline V gene. V lost 2 bases and J lost 3; bases outside the gene matches: 6. The CDR3 is made up of 16 amino acids. The CDR3 coding sequence is TGCGCCAGCAGCTTATCAGGGGGCTTATACACCGGGGAGCTGTTTTTT. Protein: CASSLSGGLYTGELFF.

This clone was seen only a few times. The chain couples TRBV6-1 to TRBJ2-1, with 13 nucleotides matching TRBD2. The ends lost 4 bases at V and 3 bases at J; junction bases unmatched: 0. The CDR3 contains 15 residues. Germline assignment: CDR1 MNHNS and CDR2 SASEGT. The CDR3 reads CASSGTSGSYNEQFF. The CDR3 nucleotides read TGTGCCAGCAGTGGGACTAGCGGGAGCTACAATGAGCAGTTCTTC.

A few counts support this clone. This chain links TRBV15 with TRBJ2-1, with 8 bases lining up with TRBD2. The CDR3 has 15 amino acids. In germline, CDR1 is LNHNV, CDR2 YYDKDF (reference sequence). The ends lost 5 bases at V and 8 bases at J; junction bases unmatched: 11. CDR3 loop: CATSPSGLAVDEQFF. In DNA, the CDR3 is TGTGCCACCAGCCCCTCTGGACTAGCCGTCGATGAGCAGTTCTTC.

The CDR3 region is CASMLQGGLLNQPQHF. The CDR3 bases are TGTGCCAGCATGCTTCAGGGCGGTTTGCTTAATCAGCCCCAGCATTTT. The V call is TRBV19, the J call TRBJ1-5; D may be TRBD1 (5 bases). The germline V gene encodes CDR1 LNHDA and CDR2 SQIVND (reference sequence). This CDR3 is built from 16 residues. Trimming left V 9 bases short and J 4 bases short, with 22 bases between.

This clone was seen a handful of times. The rearrangement uses TRBV18 and TRBJ1-2; 9 positions agree with TRBD1. Trimming at V came to 3 bases and at J to 4 bases, leaving 12 bases not matched to a gene. From germline, CDR1 is KGHSH and CDR2 LQKENI. The length of the CDR3 is 17 residues. The CDR3 spells CASSPTGWGQGFYGYTF. CDR3 in DNA: TGTGCCAGCTCACCCACAGGTTGGGGACAGGGATTCTATGGCTACACCTTC.

This clone was seen a few times. This chain links TRBV4-2 with TRBJ2-7; no clear D. CDR1 LGHNA and CDR2 YNFKEQ come from the germline V gene. The CDR3 spans 14 residues. Trimming left V 2 bases short and J 0 bases short, with 8 bases between. The CDR3 loop is CASSQPTPSYEQYF. CDR3 DNA: TGTGCCAGCAGCCAACCTACTCCCTCCTACGAGCAGTACTTC.

This clone was counted a single time. J is TRBJ2-1 and V is TRBV20-1, with unresolved D. Germline V gives CDR1 DFQATT, CDR2 SNEGSKA (reference sequence). The CDR3 covers 11 residues. V was cut by 0 bases and J by 4 bases, with 1 base left in between. CDR3 in amino acids: CSARDYNEQFF. CDR3 nucleotides: TGCAGTGCTAGAGATTACAATGAGCAGTTCTTC.

This clone showed up just a few times. One end of the junction is discordant with germline, which a read error may explain. The chain links TRBV28 to TRBJ1-2; no clear D gene. The length of the CDR3 is 10 residues. Germline CDR1 and CDR2: MDHEN and SYDVKM. The CDR3 loop is CASSSKDRFF. The DNA for the CDR3 is TGTGCCAGCAGTTCAAAGGACCGCTTCTTC.